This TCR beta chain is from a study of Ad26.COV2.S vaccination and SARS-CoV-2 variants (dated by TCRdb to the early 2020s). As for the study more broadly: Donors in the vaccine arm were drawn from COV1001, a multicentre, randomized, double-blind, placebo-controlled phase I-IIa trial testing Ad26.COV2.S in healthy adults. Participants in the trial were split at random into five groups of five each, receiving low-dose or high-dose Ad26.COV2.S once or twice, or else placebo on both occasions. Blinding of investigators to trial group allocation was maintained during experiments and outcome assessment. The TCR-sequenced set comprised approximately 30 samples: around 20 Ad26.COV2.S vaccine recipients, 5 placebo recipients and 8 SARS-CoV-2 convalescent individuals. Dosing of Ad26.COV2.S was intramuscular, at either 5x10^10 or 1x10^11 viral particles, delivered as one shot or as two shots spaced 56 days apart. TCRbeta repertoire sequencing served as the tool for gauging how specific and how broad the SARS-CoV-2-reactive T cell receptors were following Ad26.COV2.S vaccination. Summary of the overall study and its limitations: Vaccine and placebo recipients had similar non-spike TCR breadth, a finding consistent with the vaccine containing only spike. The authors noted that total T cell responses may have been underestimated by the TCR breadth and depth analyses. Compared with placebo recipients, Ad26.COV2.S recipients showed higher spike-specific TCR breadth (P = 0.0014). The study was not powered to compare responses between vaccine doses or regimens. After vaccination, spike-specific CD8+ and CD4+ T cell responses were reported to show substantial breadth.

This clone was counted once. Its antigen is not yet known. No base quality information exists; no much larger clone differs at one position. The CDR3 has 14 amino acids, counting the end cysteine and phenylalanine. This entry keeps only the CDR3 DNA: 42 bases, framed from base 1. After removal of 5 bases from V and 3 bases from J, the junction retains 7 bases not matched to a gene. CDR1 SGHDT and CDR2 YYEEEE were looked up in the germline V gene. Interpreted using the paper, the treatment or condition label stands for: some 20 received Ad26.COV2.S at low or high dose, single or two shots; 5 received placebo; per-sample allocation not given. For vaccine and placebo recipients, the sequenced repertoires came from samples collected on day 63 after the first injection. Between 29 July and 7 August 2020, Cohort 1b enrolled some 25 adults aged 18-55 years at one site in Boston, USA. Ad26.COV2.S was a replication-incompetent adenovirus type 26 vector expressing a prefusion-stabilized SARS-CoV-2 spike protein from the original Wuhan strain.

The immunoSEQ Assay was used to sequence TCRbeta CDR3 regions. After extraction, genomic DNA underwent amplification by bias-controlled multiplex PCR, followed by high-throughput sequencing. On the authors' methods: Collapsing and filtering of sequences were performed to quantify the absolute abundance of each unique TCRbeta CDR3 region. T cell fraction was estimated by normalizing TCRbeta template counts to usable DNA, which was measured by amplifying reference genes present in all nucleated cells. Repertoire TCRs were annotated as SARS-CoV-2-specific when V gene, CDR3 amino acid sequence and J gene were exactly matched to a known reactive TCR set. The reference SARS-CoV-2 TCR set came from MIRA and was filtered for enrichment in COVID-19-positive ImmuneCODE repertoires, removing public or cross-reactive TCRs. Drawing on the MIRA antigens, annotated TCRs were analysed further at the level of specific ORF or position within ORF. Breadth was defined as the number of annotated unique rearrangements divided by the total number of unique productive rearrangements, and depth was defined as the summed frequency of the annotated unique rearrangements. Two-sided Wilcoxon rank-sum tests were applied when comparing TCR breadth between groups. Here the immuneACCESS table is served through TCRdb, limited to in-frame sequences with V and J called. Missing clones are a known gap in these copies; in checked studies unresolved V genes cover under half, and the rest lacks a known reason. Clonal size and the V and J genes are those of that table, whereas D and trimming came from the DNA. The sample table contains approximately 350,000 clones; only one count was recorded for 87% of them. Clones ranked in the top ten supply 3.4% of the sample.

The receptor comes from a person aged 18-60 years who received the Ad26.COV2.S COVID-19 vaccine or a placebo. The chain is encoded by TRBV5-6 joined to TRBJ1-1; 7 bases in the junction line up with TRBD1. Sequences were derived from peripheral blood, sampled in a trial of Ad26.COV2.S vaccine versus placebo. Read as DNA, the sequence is TGTGCCAGCAGAAAGGGGGCGGAGGACACTGAAGCTTTCTTT. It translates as CASRKGAEDTEAFF.